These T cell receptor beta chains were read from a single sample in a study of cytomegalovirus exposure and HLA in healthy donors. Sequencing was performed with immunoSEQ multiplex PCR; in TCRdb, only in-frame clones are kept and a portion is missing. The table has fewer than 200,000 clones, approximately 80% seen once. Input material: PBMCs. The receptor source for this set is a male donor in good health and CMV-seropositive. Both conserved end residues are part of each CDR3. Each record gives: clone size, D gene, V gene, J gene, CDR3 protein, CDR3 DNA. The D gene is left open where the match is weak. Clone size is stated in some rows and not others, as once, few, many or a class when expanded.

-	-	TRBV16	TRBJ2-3	CASSPRDFADTQYF	TGTGCCAGCAGCCCAAGGGACTTCGCAGATACGCAGTATTTT
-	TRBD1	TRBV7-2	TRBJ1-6	CASSLGQGIGTSPLHF	TGTGCCAGCAGCTTAGGACAGGGAATAGGCACTTCACCCCTCCACTTT
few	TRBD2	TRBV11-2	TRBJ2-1	CASSPRTSGGSNEQFF	TGTGCCAGCAGCCCCCGGACTAGCGGGGGGTCCAATGAGCAGTTCTTC
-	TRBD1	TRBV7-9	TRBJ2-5	CSSSHRQGETQYF	TGTTCCAGCAGCCATCGACAGGGAGAGACCCAGTACTTC
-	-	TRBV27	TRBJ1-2	CASSLMGGVRGYGYTF	TGTGCCAGCAGTTTAATGGGGGGGGTGCGGGGCTATGGCTACACCTTC
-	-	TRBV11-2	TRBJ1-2	CASSFSAGRLYGYTF	TGTGCCAGCAGCTTTTCGGCGGGACGGCTCTATGGCTACACCTTC
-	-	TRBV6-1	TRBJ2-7	CATLRTAGPYEQYF	TGTGCCACTTTGAGGACAGCGGGACCCTACGAGCAGTACTTC
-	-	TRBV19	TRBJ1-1	CASADRGTEAFF	TGTGCCTCAGCTGACCGGGGCACTGAAGCTTTCTTT
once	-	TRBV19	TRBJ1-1	CASSTRQAMNTEAFF	TGTGCCAGTAGTACCCGACAGGCAATGAACACTGAAGCTTTCTTT
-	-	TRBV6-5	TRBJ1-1	CASTPFASRNTEAFF	TGTGCCAGCACCCCTTTCGCCTCGCGGAACACTGAAGCTTTCTTT
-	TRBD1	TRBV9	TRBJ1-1	CASSRTGVNTEAFF	TGTGCCAGCAGCCGTACAGGGGTGAACACTGAAGCTTTCTTT
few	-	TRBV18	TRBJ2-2	CASSPWQGNTGELFF	TGTGCCAGCTCACCATGGCAGGGAAACACCGGGGAGCTGTTTTTT
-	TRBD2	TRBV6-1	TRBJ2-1	CASSPTSGGYNEQFF	TGTGCCAGCAGTCCTACTAGCGGGGGTTACAATGAGCAGTTCTTC
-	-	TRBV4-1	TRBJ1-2	CASSQEPGISYGYTF	TGCGCCAGCAGCCAAGAGCCAGGGATTAGCTATGGCTACACCTTC
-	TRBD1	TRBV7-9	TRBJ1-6	CASSLTGVGSPLHF	TGTGCCAGCAGCTTAACAGGGGTAGGATCCCCCCTCCACTTT
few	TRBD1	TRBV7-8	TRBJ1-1	CASSVTRDRGRAFF	TGTGCCAGCAGCGTCACCCGGGACAGGGGAAGAGCTTTCTTT
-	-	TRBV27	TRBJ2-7	CASLPGTPPYEQYF	TGTGCCAGCCTCCCCGGGACTCCTCCCTACGAGCAGTACTTC
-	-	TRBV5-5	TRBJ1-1	CASSLGGPGTEAFF	TGTGCCAGCAGCTTGGGGGGGCCGGGCACTGAAGCTTTCTTT
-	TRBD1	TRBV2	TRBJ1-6	CASSWDRGGNSPLHF	TGTGCCAGCAGTTGGGACAGGGGAGGCAATTCACCCCTCCACTTT
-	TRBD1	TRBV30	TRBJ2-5	CAWSAKSRGLLSQEYF	TGTGCCTGGAGTGCGAAATCCAGGGGGCTATTATCTCAGGAGTACTTC
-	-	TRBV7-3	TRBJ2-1	CASSFAGRDEQFF	TGTGCCAGCAGCTTCGCGGGAAGGGATGAGCAGTTCTTC
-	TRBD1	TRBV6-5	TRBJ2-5	CASRSDRGGREQYF	TGTGCCAGCAGATCAGACAGGGGTGGTAGAGAGCAGTACTTC
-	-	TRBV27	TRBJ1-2	CASSLSSSGVSYGYTF	TGTGCCAGCAGTTTATCTTCCTCGGGGGTGAGCTATGGCTACACCTTC
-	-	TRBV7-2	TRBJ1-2	CASSSDRSYTF	TGTGCCAGCAGCTCCGACAGAAGCTACACCTTC
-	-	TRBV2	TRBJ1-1	CASSFSSNTEAFF	TGTGCCAGCAGCTTCTCCTCGAACACTGAAGCTTTCTTT
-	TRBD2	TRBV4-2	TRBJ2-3	CASSQASGGADTQYF	TGTGCCAGCAGCCAAGCGAGCGGGGGGGCCGATACGCAGTATTTT
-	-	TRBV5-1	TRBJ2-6	CASSRGAPGGGANVLTF	TGCGCCAGCAGCCGGGGGGCTCCCGGAGGAGGGGCCAACGTCCTGACTTTC
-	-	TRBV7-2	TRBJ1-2	CASSPGYYGYTF	TGTGCCAGCAGCCCAGGTTACTATGGCTACACCTTC
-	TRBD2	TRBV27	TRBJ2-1	CASITPSGGVTYNEQFF	TGTGCCAGCATTACCCCCAGCGGGGGTGTGACGTACAATGAGCAGTTCTTC
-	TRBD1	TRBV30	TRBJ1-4	CAWRTGREKLFF	TGTGCCTGGAGGACAGGGAGGGAAAAACTGTTTTTT
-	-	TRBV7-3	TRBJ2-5	CASSLGGWGETQYF	TGTGCCAGCAGCTTAGGAGGGTGGGGGGAGACCCAGTACTTC
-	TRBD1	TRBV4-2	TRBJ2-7	CASSPRTGNSYEQYF	TGTGCCAGCAGCCCCCGGACAGGCAACTCCTACGAGCAGTACTTC
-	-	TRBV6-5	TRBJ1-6	CASSYSRGADNSPLHF	TGTGCCAGCAGTTATAGCAGGGGTGCCGATAATTCACCCCTCCACTTT
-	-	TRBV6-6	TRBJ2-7	CASSFGAYEQYF	TGTGCCAGCAGTTTTGGAGCCTACGAGCAGTACTTC
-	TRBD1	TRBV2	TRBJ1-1	CASSSIDRAGTEAFF	TGTGCCAGCAGCTCCATTGACAGGGCTGGCACTGAAGCTTTCTTT
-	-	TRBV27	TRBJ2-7	CASSLASTYEQYF	TGTGCCAGCAGCCTAGCCTCTACCTACGAGCAGTACTTC
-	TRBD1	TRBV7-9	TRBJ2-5	CASSLRWDSQETQYF	TGTGCCAGCAGCTTAAGGTGGGACAGCCAAGAGACCCAGTACTTC
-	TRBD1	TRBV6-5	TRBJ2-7	CASSYPAGTGFYEQYF	TGTGCCAGCAGTTACCCGGCGGGGACAGGCTTCTACGAGCAGTACTTC
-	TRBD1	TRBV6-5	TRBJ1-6	CASSEGTGGSPLHF	TGTGCCAGCAGTGAAGGGACAGGGGGCTCACCCCTCCACTTT
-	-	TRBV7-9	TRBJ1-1	CASSLSARVAAEAFF	TGTGCCAGCAGCTTGAGTGCCAGGGTAGCCGCTGAAGCTTTCTTT
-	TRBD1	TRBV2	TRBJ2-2	CASRPGTAKAGELFF	TGTGCCAGCAGACCCGGGACAGCCAAGGCCGGGGAGCTGTTTTTT
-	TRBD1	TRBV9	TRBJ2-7	CASSSGQGHYEQYF	TGTGCCAGCAGCTCGGGACAGGGACATTACGAGCAGTACTTC
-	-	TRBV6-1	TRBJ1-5	CASSEVRGEAVGASNQPQHF	TGTGCCAGCAGTGAAGTTAGAGGGGAAGCCGTGGGGGCGAGCAATCAGCCCCAGCATTTT
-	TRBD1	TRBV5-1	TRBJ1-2	CASSGRTGSVRGGYTF	TGCGCCAGCAGCGGCAGGACAGGATCCGTCCGTGGTGGCTACACCTTC
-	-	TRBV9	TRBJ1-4	CASSVALNEKLFF	TGTGCCAGCAGCGTAGCTTTGAATGAAAAACTGTTTTTT
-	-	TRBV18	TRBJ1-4	CASSDRGSGDEKLFF	TGTGCCAGCTCAGACCGGGGATCGGGGGATGAAAAACTGTTTTTT
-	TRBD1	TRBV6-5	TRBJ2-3	CASSADREFTDTQYF	TGTGCCAGCAGTGCGGACAGGGAGTTTACAGATACGCAGTATTTT
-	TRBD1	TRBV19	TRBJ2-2	CASSTFWTGGTGELFF	TGTGCCAGTAGTACCTTTTGGACAGGGGGCACCGGGGAGCTGTTTTTT
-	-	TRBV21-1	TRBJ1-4	CASSAWTGKGTSTNEKLFF	TGTGCCAGCAGCGCCTGGACGGGGAAGGGAACTTCAACTAATGAAAAACTGTTTTTT
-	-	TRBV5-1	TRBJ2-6	CASSLGPGLSGANVLTF	TGCGCCAGCAGCTTGGGACCTGGACTATCTGGGGCCAACGTCCTGACTTTC